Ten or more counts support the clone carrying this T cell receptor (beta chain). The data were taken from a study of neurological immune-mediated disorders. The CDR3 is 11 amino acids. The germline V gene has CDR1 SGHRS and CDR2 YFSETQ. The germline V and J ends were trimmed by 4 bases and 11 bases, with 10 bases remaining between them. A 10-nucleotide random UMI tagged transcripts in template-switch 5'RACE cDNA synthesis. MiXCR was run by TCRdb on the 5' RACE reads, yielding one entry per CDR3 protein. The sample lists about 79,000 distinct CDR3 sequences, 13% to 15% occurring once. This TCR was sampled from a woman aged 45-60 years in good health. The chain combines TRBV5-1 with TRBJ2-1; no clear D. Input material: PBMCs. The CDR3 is CASSILTKQFF. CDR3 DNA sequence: TGCGCCAGCAGCATTCTTACGAAGCAGTTCTTC.